Listed below are T cell receptor beta chains from one sample, sequenced in a study of blood T cell repertoires in COVID-19. Sequencing was performed with immunoSEQ multiplex PCR; in TCRdb, only in-frame clones are kept and a portion is missing. This table has hundreds of thousands of clones, 70% to 85% appearing once. Sequenced material: peripheral blood. These receptors all come from a man older than 75 with acute or convalescent COVID-19. The CDR3 runs from the conserved cysteine through the conserved F or W. A D gene is named only where the DNA matches it firmly. Expanded clones get a size class; other rows say once, few or many, or leave the size out.

d_call | j_call | v_call | clone_size | cdr3_aa | cdr3_nt
- | TRBJ1-2 | TRBV5-1 | - | CASSFDTGAGGYTF | TGCGCCAGCAGCTTTGACACTGGGGCGGGAGGCTACACCTTC
TRBD2 | TRBJ2-1 | TRBV5-1 | - | CASSLTWRGGFREQFF | TGCGCCAGCAGCTTAACTTGGCGGGGGGGCTTTCGGGAGCAGTTCTTC
- | TRBJ2-3 | TRBV5-1 | once | CASSRPGLGTDTQYF | TGCGCCAGCTCCCGCCCAGGGTTGGGCACAGATACGCAGTATTTT
- | TRBJ2-1 | TRBV30 | - | CAWETEAYNEQFF | TGTGCCTGGGAGACTGAGGCCTACAATGAGCAGTTCTTC
- | TRBJ2-7 | TRBV6-6 | - | CASSPNSWGVKSYEQYF | TGTGCCAGCAGTCCTAACTCGTGGGGGGTGAAATCCTACGAGCAGTACTTC
TRBD1 | TRBJ1-2 | TRBV28 | - | CASSPADRGVYGYTF | TGTGCCAGCAGTCCCGCTGACAGGGGTGTTTATGGCTACACCTTC
TRBD1 | TRBJ1-1 | TRBV12-5 | - | CASGLGTGNVEAFF | TGTGCTAGTGGTTTGGGGACAGGGAACGTGGAAGCTTTCTTT
- | TRBJ1-2 | TRBV25-1 | - | CASSTGTYGYTF | TGTGCCAGCAGTACAGGAACCTATGGCTACACCTTC
- | TRBJ2-6 | TRBV7-9 | - | CASRPGGRRGGANVLTF | TGTGCCAGCAGGCCCGGGGGGCGGCGAGGTGGGGCCAACGTCCTGACTTTC
TRBD1 | TRBJ1-1 | TRBV30 | - | CAWRGDRGRLRTEAFF | TGTGCCTGGAGGGGGGACAGGGGGCGGCTGAGAACTGAAGCTTTCTTT
- | TRBJ1-2 | TRBV30 | - | CAWSVQKYGYTF | TGTGCCTGGAGTGTACAGAAGTATGGCTACACCTTC
TRBD1 | TRBJ1-5 | TRBV18 | - | CASSPDRVGNQPQHF | TGTGCCAGCTCTCCGGACAGGGTAGGCAATCAGCCCCAGCATTTT
TRBD1 | TRBJ2-1 | TRBV24-1 | once | CATSDSTGSKSSYNEQFF | TGTGCCACCAGTGATTCGACAGGGAGTAAAAGCTCCTACAATGAGCAGTTCTTC
TRBD1 | TRBJ2-7 | TRBV28 | - | CASSSRGQGAREQYF | TGTGCCAGCAGTTCCCGAGGACAGGGGGCGAGGGAGCAGTACTTC
TRBD1 | TRBJ1-2 | TRBV5-1 | - | CASSFGQGIAGYTF | TGCGCCAGCAGTTTTGGACAGGGGATAGCTGGCTACACCTTC
TRBD2 | TRBJ2-1 | TRBV15 | - | CATSRTPSGRAHEQFF | TGTGCCACCAGCAGAACCCCCAGCGGGAGGGCCCATGAGCAGTTCTTC
TRBD1 | TRBJ2-1 | TRBV7-3 | few | CASGSGTGKGNEQFF | TGTGCCAGCGGGTCCGGGACAGGGAAAGGAAATGAGCAGTTCTTC
- | TRBJ2-2 | TRBV7-3 | - | CASSLTVAVTTGELFF | TGTGCCAGCAGCTTAACGGTAGCAGTTACCACCGGGGAGCTGTTTTTT
TRBD2 | TRBJ2-1 | TRBV5-6 | once | CASSSGTSGVEQFF | TGTGCCAGCAGCTCCGGGACTAGCGGGGTTGAGCAGTTCTTC
- | TRBJ1-5 | TRBV24-1 | few | CATRGNSNQPQHF | TGTGCCACCAGGGGCAATAGCAATCAGCCCCAGCATTTT
TRBD1 | TRBJ2-3 | TRBV30 | - | CAWSVRQGIQDTQYF | TGTGCCTGGAGTGTAAGACAGGGGATTCAAGATACGCAGTATTTT
TRBD1 | TRBJ1-1 | TRBV18 | - | CASSPPTGRDTEAFF | TGTGCCAGCTCACCACCGACAGGGCGGGACACTGAAGCTTTCTTT
- | TRBJ2-7 | TRBV12-3/TRBV12-4 | - | CASSFQGYYEQYF | TGTGCCAGCAGTTTCCAGGGTTACTACGAGCAGTACTTC
TRBD2 | TRBJ2-7 | TRBV7-9 | - | CASSFGTSGSSSYEQYF | TGTGCCAGCAGCTTTGGGACTAGCGGCTCGAGCTCCTACGAGCAGTACTTC
TRBD1 | TRBJ1-5 | TRBV6-5 | once | CASTLDRLNNQPQHF | TGTGCCAGCACCCTGGACAGGCTGAACAATCAGCCCCAGCATTTT
- | TRBJ1-2 | TRBV4-2 | - | CASSQGVATNYGYTF | TGTGCCAGCAGCCAAGGAGTAGCCACTAACTATGGCTACACCTTC
- | TRBJ1-1 | TRBV5-6 | few | CASSFGQATEAFF | TGTGCCAGCAGCTTCGGTCAGGCGACTGAAGCTTTCTTT
- | TRBJ2-7 | TRBV2 | - | CASSEAGGRRLGDF | TGTGCCAGCAGTGAAGCGGGGGGTCGGAGATTGGGAGACTTC
TRBD1 | TRBJ1-5 | TRBV5-1 | - | CASRPGQGNQPQHF | TGCGCCAGCAGACCGGGACAGGGTAATCAGCCCCAGCATTTT
- | TRBJ1-2 | TRBV6-5 | - | CASRRTANYGYTF | TGTGCCAGCCGTCGGACAGCTAACTATGGCTACACCTTC
TRBD1 | TRBJ2-6 | TRBV28 | few | CASRSGGAGANVLTF | TGTGCCAGCAGGTCAGGGGGCGCTGGGGCCAACGTCCTGACTTTC
TRBD2 | TRBJ2-3 | TRBV6-5 | - | CASTRLAGGDTQYF | TGTGCCAGCACTAGACTAGCGGGGGGAGATACGCAGTATTTT
- | TRBJ1-5 | TRBV18 | once | CASSPGGVMPQHF | TGTGCCAGCTCACCAGGGGGCGTGATGCCCCAGCATTTT
TRBD2 | TRBJ2-1 | TRBV10-2 | - | CASIVRAGGRNEQFF | TGCGCCAGCATTGTGCGAGCGGGGGGGCGTAATGAGCAGTTCTTC
- | TRBJ1-5 | TRBV11-2 | - | CASSSHRALGDQPQHF | TGTGCCAGCAGCTCACACCGGGCCCTGGGAGACCAGCCCCAGCATTTT
TRBD1 | TRBJ1-2 | TRBV3-1/TRBV3-2 | - | CASSQVLWTGRGGYTF | TGTGCCAGCAGCCAAGTTCTGTGGACAGGGAGAGGGGGCTACACCTTC
- | TRBJ1-1 | TRBV10-3 | once | CAIRAGPSNTEAFF | TGTGCCATCAGGGCAGGGCCATCGAACACTGAAGCTTTCTTT
- | TRBJ2-5 | TRBV7-9 | - | CASTGGAKETQYF | TGTGCCAGCACTGGAGGGGCAAAAGAGACCCAGTACTTC
- | TRBJ1-6 | TRBV6-6 | - | CASKTGQGISSPLHF | TGTGCCAGCAAGACCGGGCAGGGGATTTCTTCACCCCTCCACTTT
TRBD2 | TRBJ2-1 | TRBV12-3/TRBV12-4 | - | CASSLPGTSEQFF | TGTGCCAGCAGTTTACCCGGGACTAGTGAGCAGTTCTTC
TRBD2 | TRBJ2-5 | TRBV7-9 | - | CASSRRTSGNQETQYF | TGTGCCAGCAGCAGGAGGACTAGCGGGAACCAAGAGACCCAGTACTTC
TRBD1 | TRBJ1-2 | TRBV11-1 | - | CASRRGTGATYGYTF | TGTGCCAGCAGACGCGGGACAGGGGCTACCTATGGCTACACCTTC
TRBD2 | TRBJ2-3 | TRBV30 | - | CAWSIGLAGGRGITDTQYF | TGTGCCTGGAGTATCGGACTAGCGGGGGGCCGGGGGATCACAGATACGCAGTATTTT
TRBD1 | TRBJ2-7 | TRBV6-5 | - | CASGTGAYEQYF | TGTGCCAGCGGAACAGGGGCCTACGAGCAGTACTTC